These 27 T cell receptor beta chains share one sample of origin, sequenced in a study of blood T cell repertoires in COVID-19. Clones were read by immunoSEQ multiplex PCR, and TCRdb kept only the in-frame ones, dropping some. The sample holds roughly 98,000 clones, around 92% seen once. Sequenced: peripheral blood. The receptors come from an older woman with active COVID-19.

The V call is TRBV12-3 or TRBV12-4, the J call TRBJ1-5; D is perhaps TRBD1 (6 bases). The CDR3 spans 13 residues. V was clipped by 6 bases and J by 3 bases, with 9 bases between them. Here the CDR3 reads CASSRQDNQPQHF. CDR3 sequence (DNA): TGTGCCAGCAGCCGACAGGACAATCAGCCCCAGCATTTT.

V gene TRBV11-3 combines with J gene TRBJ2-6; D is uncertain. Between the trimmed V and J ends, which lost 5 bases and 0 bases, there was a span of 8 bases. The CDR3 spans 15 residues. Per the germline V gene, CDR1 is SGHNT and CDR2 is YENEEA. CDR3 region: CASSPGGSGANVLTF. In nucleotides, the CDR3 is TGTGCCAGCAGCCCCGGCGGCTCTGGGGCCAACGTCCTGACTTTC. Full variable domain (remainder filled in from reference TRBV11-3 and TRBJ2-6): EAGVVQSPRYKIIEKKQPVAFWCNPISGHNTLYWYLQNLGQGPELLIRYENEEAVDDSQLPKDRFSAERLKGVDSTLKIQPAELGDSAVYLCASSPGGSGANVLTFGAGSRLTVL.

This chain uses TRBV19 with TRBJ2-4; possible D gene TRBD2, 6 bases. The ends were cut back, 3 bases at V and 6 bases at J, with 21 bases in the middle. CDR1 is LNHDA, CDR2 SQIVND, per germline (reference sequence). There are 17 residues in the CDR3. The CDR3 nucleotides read TGTGCCAGTAGTATCTCTGGAGGGCAGGGCTTGAGAAACATTCAGTACTTC. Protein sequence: CASSISGGQGLRNIQYF.

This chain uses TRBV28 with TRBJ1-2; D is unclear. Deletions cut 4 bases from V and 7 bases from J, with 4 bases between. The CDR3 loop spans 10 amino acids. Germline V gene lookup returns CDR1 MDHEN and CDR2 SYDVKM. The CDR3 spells CASSSSGYTF. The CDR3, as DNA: TGTGCCAGCAGTTCCTCTGGCTACACCTTC.

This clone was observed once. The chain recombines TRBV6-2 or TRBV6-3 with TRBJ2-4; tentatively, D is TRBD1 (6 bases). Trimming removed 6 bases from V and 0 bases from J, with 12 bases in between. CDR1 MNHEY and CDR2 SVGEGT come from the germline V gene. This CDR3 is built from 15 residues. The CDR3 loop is CASSQQGLAKNIQYF. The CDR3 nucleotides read TGTGCCAGCAGCCAACAGGGATTAGCCAAAAACATTCAGTACTTC.

Here the CDR3 DNA reads TGCGCCAGCAGTTCCCTAGTAGGGGTCCAAGAGACCCAGTACTTC. Residues: CASSSLVGVQETQYF. The rearrangement uses TRBV5-1 and TRBJ2-5; tentative D call: TRBD1 (5 bases). Trimming shortened V by 5 bases and J by 1 base, and 15 bases separated the two germline ends. The germline V gene has CDR1 SGHRS and CDR2 YFSETQ. The length of the CDR3 is 15 residues.

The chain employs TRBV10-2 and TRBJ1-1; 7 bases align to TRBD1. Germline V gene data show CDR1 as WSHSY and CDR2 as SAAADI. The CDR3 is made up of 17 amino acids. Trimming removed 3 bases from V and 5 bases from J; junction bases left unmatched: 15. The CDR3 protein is CASSDFASGGGWTEAFF. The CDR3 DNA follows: TGCGCCAGCAGTGATTTCGCTTCAGGGGGAGGATGGACTGAAGCTTTCTTT.

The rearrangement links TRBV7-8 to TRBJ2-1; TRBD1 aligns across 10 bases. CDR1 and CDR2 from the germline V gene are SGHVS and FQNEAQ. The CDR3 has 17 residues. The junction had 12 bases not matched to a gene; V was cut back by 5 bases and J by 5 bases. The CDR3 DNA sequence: TGTGCCAGCAGCCTCCGATCCGGGACAGGGGCAAACAATGAGCAGTTCTTC. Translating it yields CASSLRSGTGANNEQFF.

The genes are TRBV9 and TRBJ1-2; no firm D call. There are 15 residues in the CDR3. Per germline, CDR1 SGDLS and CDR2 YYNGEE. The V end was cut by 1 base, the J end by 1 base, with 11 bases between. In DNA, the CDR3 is TGTGCCAGCAGCGTAAGGTCAGGTCATAACTATGGCTACACCTTC. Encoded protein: CASSVRSGHNYGYTF.

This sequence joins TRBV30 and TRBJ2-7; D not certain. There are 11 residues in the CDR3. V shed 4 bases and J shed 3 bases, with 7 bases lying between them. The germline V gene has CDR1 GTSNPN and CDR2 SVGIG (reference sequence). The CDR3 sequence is CAWKRDYEQYF. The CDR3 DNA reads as TGTGCCTGGAAAAGAGACTACGAGCAGTACTTC.

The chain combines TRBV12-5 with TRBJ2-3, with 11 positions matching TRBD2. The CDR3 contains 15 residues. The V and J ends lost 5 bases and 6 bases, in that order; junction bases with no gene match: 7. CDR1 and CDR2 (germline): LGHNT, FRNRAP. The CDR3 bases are TGTGCTAGTGGTCTACTAGCGGGAGTGATCGATACGCAGTATTTT. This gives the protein CASGLLAGVIDTQYF.

Written as DNA, the CDR3 is TGTGCCAGCACCCTTGGGGGGAGATACAATGAGCAGTTCTTC. Translating it yields CASTLGGRYNEQFF. The chain is built from TRBV6-5 and TRBJ2-1; D is possibly TRBD2 (6 bases). This CDR3 spans 14 amino acids. Trimming stripped 7 bases from V and 4 bases from J, with 14 bases between. Germline CDR1 reads MNHEY; CDR2 reads SVGAGI.

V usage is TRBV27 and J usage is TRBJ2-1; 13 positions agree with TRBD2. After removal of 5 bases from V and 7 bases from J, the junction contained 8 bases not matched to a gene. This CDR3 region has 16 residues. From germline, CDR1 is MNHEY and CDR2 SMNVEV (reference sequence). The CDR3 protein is CASSIRTSGGGNEQFF. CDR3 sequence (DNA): TGTGCCAGCAGTATTAGGACTAGCGGGGGAGGGAATGAGCAGTTCTTC.

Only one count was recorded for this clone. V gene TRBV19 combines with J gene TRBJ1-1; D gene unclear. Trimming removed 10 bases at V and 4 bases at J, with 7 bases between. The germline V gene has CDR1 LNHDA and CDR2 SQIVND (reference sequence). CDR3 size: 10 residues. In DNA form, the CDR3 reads TGTGCCACCCGGGGCACTGAAGCTTTCTTT. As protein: CATRGTEAFF.

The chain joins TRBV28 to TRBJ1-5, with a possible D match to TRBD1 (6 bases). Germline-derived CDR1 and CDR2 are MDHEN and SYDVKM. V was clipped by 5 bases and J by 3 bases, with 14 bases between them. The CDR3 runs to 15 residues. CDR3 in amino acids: CASSPRRGFNQPQHF. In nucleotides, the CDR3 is TGTGCCAGCAGTCCCCGAAGGGGGTTCAATCAGCCCCAGCATTTT.

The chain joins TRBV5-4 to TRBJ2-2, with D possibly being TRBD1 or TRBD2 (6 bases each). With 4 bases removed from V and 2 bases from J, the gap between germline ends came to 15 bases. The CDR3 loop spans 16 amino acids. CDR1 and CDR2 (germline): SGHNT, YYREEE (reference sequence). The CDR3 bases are TGTGCCAGCAGCCTGGGGGCGGGAATCAACACCGGGGAGCTGTTTTTT. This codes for CASSLGAGINTGELFF. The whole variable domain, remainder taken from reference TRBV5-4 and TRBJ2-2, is ETGVTQSPTHLIKTRGQQVTLRCSSQSGHNTVSWYQQALGQGPQFIFQYYREEENGRGNFPPRFSGLQFPNYSSELNVNALELDDSALYLCASSLGAGINTGELFFGEGSRLTVL.

CDR3 bases: TGTGCCAGCAGTAGCGGGCCCCAAGAGACCCAGTACTTC. This translates into CASSSGPQETQYF. The J gene is TRBJ2-5, the V gene TRBV9; 7 bases are a match to TRBD2. Germline CDR1 is SGDLS and CDR2 is YYNGEE. The CDR3 is 13 residues long. V was pared by 5 bases and J by 1 base, with 2 bases of the junction left unmatched.

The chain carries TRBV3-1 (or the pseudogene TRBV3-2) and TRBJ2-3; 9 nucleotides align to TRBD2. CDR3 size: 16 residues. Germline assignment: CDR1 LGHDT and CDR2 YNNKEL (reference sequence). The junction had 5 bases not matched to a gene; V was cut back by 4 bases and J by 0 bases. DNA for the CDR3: TGTGCCAGCAGCCGAGCGGGAGGTAGGAGCACAGATACGCAGTATTTT. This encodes CASSRAGGRSTDTQYF.

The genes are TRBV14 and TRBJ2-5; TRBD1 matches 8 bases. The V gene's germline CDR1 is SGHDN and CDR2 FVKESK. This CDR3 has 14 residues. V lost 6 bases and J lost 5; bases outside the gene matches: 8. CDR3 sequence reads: CASRLTGAGETQYF. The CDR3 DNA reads TGTGCCAGCAGACTGACAGGGGCTGGGGAGACCCAGTACTTC. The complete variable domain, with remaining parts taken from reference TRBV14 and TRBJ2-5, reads EAGVTQFPSHSVIEKGQTVTLRCDPISGHDNLYWYRRVMGKEIKFLLHFVKESKQDESGMPNNRFLAERTGGTYSTLKVQPAELEDSGVYFCASRLTGAGETQYFGPGTRLLVL.

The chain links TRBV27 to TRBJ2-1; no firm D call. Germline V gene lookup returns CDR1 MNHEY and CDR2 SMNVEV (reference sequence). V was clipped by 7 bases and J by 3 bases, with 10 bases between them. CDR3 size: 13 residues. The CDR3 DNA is TGTGCCAGCAAACAAAACAACTACAATGAGCAGTTCTTC. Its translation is CASKQNNYNEQFF.

The CDR3 here is CASTPDRVKNTEAFF. The CDR3 coding sequence is TGTGCCAGCACCCCGGACAGGGTCAAGAACACTGAAGCTTTCTTT. V gene TRBV28 combines with J gene TRBJ1-1; TRBD1 matches at 8 bases. The CDR3 length is 15 residues. The germline V gene has CDR1 MDHEN and CDR2 SYDVKM. The V gene end was trimmed by 7 bases and the J gene end by 1 base; junction bases not matched to a gene: 8.

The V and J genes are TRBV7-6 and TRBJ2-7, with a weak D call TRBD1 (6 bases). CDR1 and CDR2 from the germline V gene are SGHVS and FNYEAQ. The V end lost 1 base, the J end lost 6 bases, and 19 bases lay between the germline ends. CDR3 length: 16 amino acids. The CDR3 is CASSLGGQPGFVEQYF. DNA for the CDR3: TGTGCCAGCAGCTTAGGCGGACAGCCCGGTTTTGTCGAGCAGTACTTC.

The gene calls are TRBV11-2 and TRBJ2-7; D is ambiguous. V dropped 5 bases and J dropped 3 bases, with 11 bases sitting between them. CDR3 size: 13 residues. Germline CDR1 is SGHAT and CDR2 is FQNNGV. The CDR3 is CASSVTVGYEQYF. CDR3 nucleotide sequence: TGTGCCAGCAGCGTTACAGTGGGCTACGAGCAGTACTTC. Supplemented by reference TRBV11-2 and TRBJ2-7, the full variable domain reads EAGVAQSPRYKIIEKRQSVAFWCNPISGHATLYWYQQILGQGPKLLIQFQNNGVVDDSQLPKDRFSAERLKGVDSTLKIQPAKLEDSAVYLCASSVTVGYEQYFGPGTRLTVT.

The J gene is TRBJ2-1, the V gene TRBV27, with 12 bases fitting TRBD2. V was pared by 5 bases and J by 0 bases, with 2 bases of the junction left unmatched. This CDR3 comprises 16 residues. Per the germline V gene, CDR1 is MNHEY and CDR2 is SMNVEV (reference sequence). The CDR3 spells CASSASGRGSYNEQFF. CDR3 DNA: TGTGCCAGCAGTGCTAGCGGGAGGGGCTCCTACAATGAGCAGTTCTTC.

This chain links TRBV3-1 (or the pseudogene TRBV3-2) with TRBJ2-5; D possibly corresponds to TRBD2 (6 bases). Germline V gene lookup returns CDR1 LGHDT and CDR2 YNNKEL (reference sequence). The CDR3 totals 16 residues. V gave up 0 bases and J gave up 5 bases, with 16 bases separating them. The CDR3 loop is CASSQDPGRRGETQYF. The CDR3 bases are TGTGCCAGCAGCCAAGATCCGGGGCGCCGGGGGGAGACCCAGTACTTC.

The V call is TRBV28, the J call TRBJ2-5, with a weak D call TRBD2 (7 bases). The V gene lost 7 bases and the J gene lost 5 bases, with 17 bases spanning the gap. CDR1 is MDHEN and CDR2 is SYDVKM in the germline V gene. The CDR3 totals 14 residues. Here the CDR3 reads CASTSQQGGETQYF. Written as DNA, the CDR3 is TGTGCCAGCACTTCTCAACAGGGAGGGGAGACCCAGTACTTC.

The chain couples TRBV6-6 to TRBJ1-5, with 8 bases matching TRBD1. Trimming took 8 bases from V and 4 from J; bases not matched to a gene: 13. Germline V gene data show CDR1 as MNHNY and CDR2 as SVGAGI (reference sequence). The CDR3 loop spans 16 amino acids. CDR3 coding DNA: TGTGCCAGCGGACCCCAGGGGGCCATTGGGAATCAGCCCCAGCATTTT. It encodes CASGPQGAIGNQPQHF.